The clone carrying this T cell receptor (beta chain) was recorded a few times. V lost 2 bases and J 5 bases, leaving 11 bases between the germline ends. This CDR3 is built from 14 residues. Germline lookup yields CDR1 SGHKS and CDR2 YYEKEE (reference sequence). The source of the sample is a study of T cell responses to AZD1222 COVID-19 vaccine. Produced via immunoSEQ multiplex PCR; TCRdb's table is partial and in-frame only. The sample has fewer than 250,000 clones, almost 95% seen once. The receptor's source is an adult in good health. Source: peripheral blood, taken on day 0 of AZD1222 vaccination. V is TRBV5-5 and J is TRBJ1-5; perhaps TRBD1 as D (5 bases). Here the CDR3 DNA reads TGTGCCAGCAGCTTTGGGGCCAAGGATCAGCCCCAGCATTTT. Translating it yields CASSFGAKDQPQHF.